The 32 T cell receptor beta chains below were found in one sample sequenced in a study of cytotoxic CD8 clonotypes in ibrutinib-treated CLL (dated by TCRdb to the early 2020s). Receptor libraries were prepared by the immunoSEQ multiplex PCR assay. Drawn from immuneACCESS, this table holds only the in-frame rearrangements with V and J called that TCRdb kept. Clones are partly lost; checked studies trace under half to an unresolved V gene and leave the rest unexplained. The sample table holds approximately 320,000 clones, of which over 60% were seen once. The ten largest clones capture roughly 6% of the sample. The source material was PBMCs, sampled after 36 months of ibrutinib treatment. Receptors were obtained from a human donor with chronic lymphocytic leukemia.

A few counts support this clone. V gene TRBV6-5 combines with J gene TRBJ2-7, with D tentatively TRBD1 (6 bases). Germline-derived CDR1 and CDR2 are MNHEY and SVGAGI. CDR3 size: 14 residues. V shed 2 bases and J shed 3 bases, with 11 bases lying between them. The CDR3 DNA reads as TGTGCCAGCAGTTACGGGGACACCTTCTACGAGCAGTACTTC. It translates to CASSYGDTFYEQYF.

This clone was detected a few times. The rearrangement uses TRBV4-2 and TRBJ2-3; TRBD1 matches 9 bases. The J segment lost 1 base and the V segment lost 5 bases, leaving 4 bases of the junction unmatched. In germline, CDR1 is LGHNA, CDR2 YNFKEQ. This CDR3 has 15 residues. The CDR3 loop is CASSKGQGGTDTQYF. Here the CDR3 DNA reads TGTGCCAGCAGCAAGGGACAGGGAGGCACAGATACGCAGTATTTT.

This chain links TRBV6-5 with TRBJ2-3; 7 bases are shared with TRBD2. Trimming took 6 bases from V and 6 from J; bases not matched to a gene: 9. Germline-derived CDR1 and CDR2 are MNHEY and SVGAGI. The CDR3 extends over 14 amino acids. CDR3 in amino acids: CASSRSGTLDTQYF. The DNA for the CDR3 is TGTGCCAGCAGCCGAAGCGGGACTCTGGATACGCAGTATTTT.

This clone was counted only a few times. The chain carries TRBV27 and TRBJ1-2; possible D gene TRBD1, 5 bases. The length of the CDR3 is 15 residues. Trimming took off 4 bases at V and 8 bases at J, with 20 bases between the two ends. Germline CDR1 reads MNHEY; CDR2 reads SMNVEV (reference sequence). The CDR3: CASSSRDLGVLGYTF. DNA for the CDR3: TGTGCCAGCAGTTCGCGGGACTTGGGGGTCCTGGGCTACACCTTC.

The CDR3 coding sequence is TGTGCCAGCAGCCGAGGGGACAGGTCCCGTCAGCCCCAGCATTTT. Residues: CASSRGDRSRQPQHF. The chain joins TRBV7-2 to TRBJ1-5; the match to TRBD1 covers 8 bases. The V gene end was trimmed by 5 bases and the J gene end by 6 bases; junction bases not matched to a gene: 9. The CDR3 has 15 residues. Germline CDR1 is SGHTA and CDR2 is FQGNSA.

This clone was counted only a few times. V is TRBV7-2 and J is TRBJ2-7; 7 bases fit TRBD1. CDR3 length: 15 amino acids. Germline CDR1 and CDR2: SGHTA and FQGNSA. J lost 2 bases, V lost 5 bases, and 9 bases had no gene match. The CDR3: CASSGTGAFPYEQYF. CDR3 in DNA: TGTGCCAGCAGCGGCACAGGGGCCTTCCCCTACGAGCAGTACTTC. The whole variable domain, remainder taken from reference TRBV7-2 and TRBJ2-7, is GAGVSQSPSNKVTEKGKDVELRCDPISGHTALYWYRQSLGQGLEFLIYFQGNSAPDKSGLPSDRFSAERTGGSVSTLTIQRTQQEDSAVYLCASSGTGAFPYEQYFGPGTRLTVT.

The genes are TRBV5-1 and TRBJ2-7; D is undetermined. Per germline, CDR1 SGHRS and CDR2 YFSETQ. The CDR3 is made up of 14 amino acids. With 1 base removed from V and 3 bases from J, the gap between germline ends came to 11 bases. CDR3 protein: CASSLSPGGYEQYF. As DNA, the CDR3 is TGCGCCAGCAGCTTGTCCCCGGGTGGCTACGAGCAGTACTTC.

This clone appeared a few times. The chain joins TRBV11-2 to TRBJ2-7, with 14 bases lining up with TRBD2. The germline V gene has CDR1 SGHAT and CDR2 FQNNGV. CDR3 length: 18 amino acids. V lost 0 bases to trimming and J lost 5 bases; unmatched junction nucleotides: 9. CDR3 loop: CASSLDLRGLAGAHEQYF. The CDR3 DNA follows: TGTGCCAGCAGCTTAGATCTTAGGGGACTAGCGGGAGCCCACGAGCAGTACTTC.

The rearrangement uses TRBV29-1 and TRBJ1-2; tentatively, D is TRBD1 (6 bases). The CDR3 covers 13 residues. CDR1 is SQVTM and CDR2 is ANQGSEA in the germline V gene. Trimming shortened V by 7 bases and J by 5 bases, and 17 bases separated the two germline ends. DNA of the CDR3: TGCAGCGATGGGACCTCGAGGGGGTATGGCTACACCTTC. Protein product: CSDGTSRGYGYTF.

This chain links TRBV7-2 with TRBJ2-7; a weak D match, TRBD2 (5 bases). Trimming removed 3 bases at V and 5 bases at J, with 8 bases between. CDR3 length: 12 residues. The germline CDR1 and CDR2 sequences are SGHTA and FQGNSA. CDR3 sequence: CASSLDFDEQYF. In DNA, the CDR3 is TGTGCCAGCAGCTTGGACTTCGACGAGCAGTACTTC.

This sequence joins TRBV5-1 and TRBJ1-2; 8 bases are a match to TRBD1. Germline CDR1 reads SGHRS; CDR2 reads YFSETQ. The CDR3 is 16 residues long. The J segment lost 4 bases and the V segment lost 0 bases, leaving 8 bases of the junction unmatched. The CDR3 DNA reads TGCGCCAGCAGCTTGGCCGGGACAGGCATCACCTATGGCTACACCTTC. Amino acid sequence: CASSLAGTGITYGYTF.

J is TRBJ2-3 and V is TRBV7-3; 7 positions match TRBD1. With V trimmed by 2 bases and J by 4 bases, 6 bases remained unmatched. Germline loops: CDR1 SGHTA, CDR2 FQGTGA. The CDR3 totals 15 residues. CDR3 nucleotides: TGTGCCAGCAGCTTAGACAGGGAAGCAGCAGATACGCAGTATTTT. It yields the protein CASSLDREAADTQYF.

The chain joins TRBV18 to TRBJ1-5, with 7 bases aligning to TRBD1. This CDR3 region has 16 residues. Per germline, CDR1 KGHSH and CDR2 LQKENI. The trim removed 3 bases at V and 7 bases at J, leaving 12 bases unmatched. CDR3 loop: CASSPTPGQQRQPQHF. CDR3 bases: TGTGCCAGCTCACCGACACCGGGACAGCAGCGACAGCCCCAGCATTTT.

The chain carries TRBV28 and TRBJ2-1; 7 nucleotides align to TRBD1. Germline CDR1 and CDR2: MDHEN and SYDVKM. With V trimmed by 3 bases and J by 12 bases, 5 bases remained unmatched. The CDR3 is 12 amino acids. CDR3 residues: CASSLVYRGQFF. In DNA form, the CDR3 reads TGTGCCAGCAGTTTGGTATACAGGGGGCAGTTCTTC.

The chain uses TRBV9 and TRBJ2-7; D is possibly TRBD1 (6 bases). The germline V gene has CDR1 SGDLS and CDR2 YYNGEE. The CDR3 runs 14 residues. V gave up 3 bases and J gave up 2 bases, with 12 bases separating them. The CDR3 sequence: CASSATDSAYEQYF. The CDR3 DNA is TGTGCCAGCAGCGCGACGGACAGTGCCTACGAGCAGTACTTC.

The chain couples TRBV4-1 to TRBJ2-1; D not certain. Germline V gene lookup returns CDR1 MGHRA and CDR2 YSYEKL. V was pared by 6 bases and J by 4 bases, with 19 bases between. There are 16 residues in the CDR3. For the CDR3, the DNA is TGCGCCAGCAGAATAGAAGCCGGCCTGGGGTACAATGAGCAGTTCTTC. This encodes CASRIEAGLGYNEQFF.

This clone has more than one count but fewer than ten. The chain combines TRBV4-1 with TRBJ1-2; D is undetermined. Trimming took 0 bases from V and 0 from J, leaving 14 bases between them. Germline V gene data show CDR1 as MGHRA and CDR2 as YSYEKL. The CDR3 contains 17 residues. The CDR3 sequence is CASSQDNGEPTNYGYTF. In DNA form, the CDR3 reads TGCGCCAGCAGCCAAGATAATGGGGAACCCACTAACTATGGCTACACCTTC.

This CDR3 is CASSGQGGHGYTF. The CDR3 region has the DNA TGTGCCAGCAGTGGACAGGGAGGGCATGGCTACACCTTC. The chain combines TRBV27 with TRBJ1-2; 8 bases line up with TRBD1. CDR3 length: 13 amino acids. Germline V gene sequence: CDR1 MNHEY, CDR2 SMNVEV (reference sequence). Trimming cost V 5 bases and J 6 bases; bases outside gene matches: 5.

The V call is TRBV4-1, the J call TRBJ2-7; 7 positions agree with TRBD1. Looked up from germline, CDR1 is MGHRA and CDR2 is YSYEKL. The CDR3 runs 15 residues. Trimming removed 0 bases from V and 7 bases from J; junction bases left unmatched: 9. Written as DNA, the CDR3 is TGCGCCAGCAGCCAAGAACAGGGGTCCCCGAGGGAGCAGTACTTC. Amino acid sequence: CASSQEQGSPREQYF.

The DNA of the CDR3 is TGCGCCAGCAGCCAAGTGGGACAATACGAGCAGTACTTC. It yields the protein CASSQVGQYEQYF. V gene TRBV4-1 combines with J gene TRBJ2-7, with a possible D match to TRBD1 (6 bases). The CDR3 is made up of 13 amino acids. Germline V gene data show CDR1 as MGHRA and CDR2 as YSYEKL. V was cut by 1 base and J by 4 bases, with 8 bases left in between.

V is TRBV4-1 and J is TRBJ2-7, with D perhaps TRBD1 (5 bases). Per the germline V gene, CDR1 is MGHRA and CDR2 is YSYEKL. This CDR3 has 13 amino acids. Trimming cost V 7 bases and J 0 bases, with 10 bases left between them. The CDR3 region has the DNA TGCGCCAGCAACCCGACAGACTCCTACGAGCAGTACTTC. It encodes CASNPTDSYEQYF.

The V gene is TRBV5-4, the J gene TRBJ1-5, with 9 positions matching TRBD1. CDR1 and CDR2 (germline): SGHNT, YYREEE (reference sequence). The CDR3 contains 16 residues. Trimming cost V 3 bases and J 0 bases; bases outside gene matches: 4. CDR3 bases: TGTGCCAGCAGCTACGCGGGACAGGGTAGCAATCAGCCCCAGCATTTT. It yields the protein CASSYAGQGSNQPQHF. The complete variable domain, with remaining parts taken from reference TRBV5-4 and TRBJ1-5, reads ETGVTQSPTHLIKTRGQQVTLRCSSQSGHNTVSWYQQALGQGPQFIFQYYREEENGRGNFPPRFSGLQFPNYSSELNVNALELDDSALYLCASSYAGQGSNQPQHFGDGTRLSIL.

V is TRBV5-1 and J is TRBJ2-3; 7 bases map to TRBD1. The CDR3 has 13 amino acids. CDR1 and CDR2 from the germline V gene are SGHRS and YFSETQ. With 5 bases clipped from V and 2 bases from J, the junction kept 2 bases outside the gene matches. Written as DNA, the CDR3 is TGCGCCAGCAGGAGGGGGCCCACAGATACGCAGTATTTT. It codes for CASRRGPTDTQYF.

This clone was observed a handful of times. Here the CDR3 DNA reads TGTGCCAGCAGCGTAGGGCACGCAACTAATGAAAAACTGTTTTTT. Its translation is CASSVGHATNEKLFF. The rearrangement uses TRBV9 and TRBJ1-4, with D hard to call. This CDR3 is 15 amino acids long. The germline V gene has CDR1 SGDLS and CDR2 YYNGEE. V was trimmed by 0 bases and J by 0 bases, leaving 6 bases between them.

CDR3: CASSLAQGGGEQFF. The CDR3 bases are TGCGCCAGCAGCTTGGCCCAAGGAGGGGGTGAGCAGTTCTTC. The chain combines TRBV5-1 with TRBJ2-1; D is perhaps TRBD1 or TRBD2 (6 bases each). V was pared by 0 bases and J by 9 bases, with 13 bases between. CDR1 and CDR2 (germline): SGHRS, YFSETQ. The CDR3 sequence is 14 residues long.

As concerns this clone: Different DNA sequences within this sample yield the same CDR3. This chain links TRBV5-1 with TRBJ2-7; 8 bases match TRBD1. V was clipped by 4 bases and J by 3 bases; unmatched bases: 6. CDR3 length equals 14 residues. The germline CDR1 and CDR2 sequences are SGHRS and YFSETQ. CDR3 in amino acids: CASSPGTGFYEQYF. The CDR3 DNA is TGCGCCAGCAGCCCTGGGACAGGTTTCTACGAGCAGTACTTC.

The chain combines TRBV18 with TRBJ2-7; 10 bases are a match to TRBD2. The J segment lost 5 bases and the V segment lost 1 base, leaving 8 bases of the junction unmatched. The CDR3 runs 16 residues. The V gene's germline CDR1 is KGHSH and CDR2 LQKENI. This CDR3 is CASSPLRAGGSNEQYF. CDR3 nucleotide sequence: TGTGCCAGCTCACCACTCCGAGCGGGAGGGTCTAACGAGCAGTACTTC.

This clone was detected a few times. This chain links TRBV5-1 with TRBJ2-1; 7 bases match TRBD2. In germline, CDR1 is SGHRS, CDR2 YFSETQ. The CDR3 covers 13 residues. V lost 5 bases, J lost 9 bases, and 8 bases stayed unmatched. The DNA for the CDR3 is TGCGCCAGCAGTGGGGGAGGGGCTGGTGAGCAGTTCTTC. Translating gives CASSGGGAGEQFF.

V and J are TRBV6-5 and TRBJ2-7, with 11 bases matching TRBD1. This CDR3 is built from 13 residues. V shed 7 bases, J shed 5 bases, and the junction held 4 bases outside the gene matches. Per the germline V gene, CDR1 is MNHEY and CDR2 is SVGAGI. The CDR3 DNA sequence: TGTGCCAGCAAAAGGACAGGGGGCGACGAGCAGTACTTC. Its translation is CASKRTGGDEQYF.

V usage is TRBV19 and J usage is TRBJ2-5; possible D gene TRBD1, 6 bases. This CDR3 is 16 amino acids long. V was shortened by 4 bases and J by 0 bases, with 15 bases between the two germline ends. CDR1 LNHDA and CDR2 SQIVND come from the germline V gene (reference sequence). CDR3 DNA: TGTGCCAGTAGTACATGGACAGCAATCTACCAAGAGACCCAGTACTTC. Translated, it gives CASSTWTAIYQETQYF. Full variable domain (remainder filled in from reference TRBV19 and TRBJ2-5): DGGITQSPKYLFRKEGQNVTLSCEQNLNHDAMYWYRQDPGQGLRLIYYSQIVNDFQKGDIAEGYSVSREKKESFPLTVTSAQKNPTAFYLCASSTWTAIYQETQYFGPGTRLLVL.

The chain has TRBV6-5 and TRBJ2-4; no reliable D call. Trimming stripped 4 bases from V and 8 bases from J, with 12 bases between. CDR3 size: 13 residues. Germline-derived CDR1 and CDR2 are MNHEY and SVGAGI. The DNA of the CDR3 is TGTGCCAGCAGTTTCTACTCTTTTGACATTCAGTACTTC. Protein: CASSFYSFDIQYF.

J is TRBJ2-3 and V is TRBV11-3; 13 nucleotides line up with TRBD2. The CDR3 contains 16 residues. Germline V gene sequence: CDR1 SGHNT, CDR2 YENEEA. The V gene end was trimmed by 5 bases and the J gene end by 2 bases; junction bases not matched to a gene: 4. CDR3 protein: CASSPGLAGYTDTQYF. The DNA for the CDR3 is TGTGCCAGCAGCCCGGGACTAGCGGGGTACACAGATACGCAGTATTTT.